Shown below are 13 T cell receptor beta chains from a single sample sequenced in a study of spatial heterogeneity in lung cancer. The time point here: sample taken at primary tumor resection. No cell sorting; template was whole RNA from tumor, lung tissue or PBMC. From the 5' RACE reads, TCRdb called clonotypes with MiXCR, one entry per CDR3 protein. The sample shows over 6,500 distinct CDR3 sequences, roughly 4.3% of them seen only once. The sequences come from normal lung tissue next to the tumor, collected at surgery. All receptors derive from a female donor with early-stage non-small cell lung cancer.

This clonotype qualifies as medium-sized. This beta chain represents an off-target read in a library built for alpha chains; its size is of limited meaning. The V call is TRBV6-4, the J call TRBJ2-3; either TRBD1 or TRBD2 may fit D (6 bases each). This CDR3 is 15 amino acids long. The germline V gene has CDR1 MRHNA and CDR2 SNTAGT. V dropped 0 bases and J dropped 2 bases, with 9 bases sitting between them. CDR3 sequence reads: CASSDSTGATDTQYF. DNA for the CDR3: TGTGCCAGCAGTGACTCGACGGGGGCCACAGATACGCAGTATTTT.

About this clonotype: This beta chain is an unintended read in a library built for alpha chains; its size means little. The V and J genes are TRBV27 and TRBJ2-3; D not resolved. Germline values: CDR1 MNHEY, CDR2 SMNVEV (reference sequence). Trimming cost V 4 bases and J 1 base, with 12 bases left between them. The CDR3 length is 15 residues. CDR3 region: CASSSPQRGTDTQYF. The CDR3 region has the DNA TGTGCCAGCAGTTCCCCTCAACGCGGCACAGATACGCAGTATTTT.

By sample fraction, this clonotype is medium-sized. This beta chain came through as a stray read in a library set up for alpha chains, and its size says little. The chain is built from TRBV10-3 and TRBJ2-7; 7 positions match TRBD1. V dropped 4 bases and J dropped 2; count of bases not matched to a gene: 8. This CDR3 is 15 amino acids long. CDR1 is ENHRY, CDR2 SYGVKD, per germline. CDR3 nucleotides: TGTGCCATCAGTGTCGCGACAGGGCCAGCCTACGAGCAGTACTTC. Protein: CAISVATGPAYEQYF.

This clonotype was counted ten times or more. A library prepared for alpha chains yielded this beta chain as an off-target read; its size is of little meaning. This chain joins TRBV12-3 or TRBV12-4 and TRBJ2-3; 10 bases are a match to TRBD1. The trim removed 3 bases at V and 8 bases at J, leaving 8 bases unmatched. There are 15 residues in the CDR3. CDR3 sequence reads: CASSFGGTGVGTQYF. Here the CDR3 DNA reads TGTGCCAGCAGTTTTGGGGGGACAGGGGTCGGTACGCAGTATTTT.

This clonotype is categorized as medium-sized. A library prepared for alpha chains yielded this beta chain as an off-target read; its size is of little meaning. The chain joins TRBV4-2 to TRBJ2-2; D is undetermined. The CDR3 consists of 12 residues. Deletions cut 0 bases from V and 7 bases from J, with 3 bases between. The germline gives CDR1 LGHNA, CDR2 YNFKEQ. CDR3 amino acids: CASSQELGELFF. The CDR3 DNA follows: TGTGCCAGCAGCCAAGAACTCGGGGAGCTGTTTTTT.

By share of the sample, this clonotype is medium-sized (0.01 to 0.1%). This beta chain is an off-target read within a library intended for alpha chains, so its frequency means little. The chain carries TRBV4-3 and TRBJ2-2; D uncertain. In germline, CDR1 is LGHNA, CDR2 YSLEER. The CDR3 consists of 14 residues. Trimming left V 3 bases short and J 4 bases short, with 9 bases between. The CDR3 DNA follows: TGCGCCAGCAGCCAGGGCCCGGCCACCGGGGAGCTGTTTTTT. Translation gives CASSQGPATGELFF.

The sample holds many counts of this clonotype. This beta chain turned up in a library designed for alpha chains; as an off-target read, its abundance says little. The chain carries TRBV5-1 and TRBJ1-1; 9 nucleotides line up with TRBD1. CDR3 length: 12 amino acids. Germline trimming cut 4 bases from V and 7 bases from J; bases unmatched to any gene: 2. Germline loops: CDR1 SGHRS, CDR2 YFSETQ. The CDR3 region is CASSGTGIEAFF. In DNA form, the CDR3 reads TGCGCCAGCAGCGGGACAGGGATTGAAGCTTTCTTT. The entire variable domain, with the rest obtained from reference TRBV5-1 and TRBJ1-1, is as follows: KAGVTQTPRYLIKTRGQQVTLSCSPISGHRSVSWYQQTPGQGLQFLFEYFSETQRNKGNFPGRFSGRQFSNSRSEMNVSTLELGDSALYLCASSGTGIEAFFGQGTRLTVV.

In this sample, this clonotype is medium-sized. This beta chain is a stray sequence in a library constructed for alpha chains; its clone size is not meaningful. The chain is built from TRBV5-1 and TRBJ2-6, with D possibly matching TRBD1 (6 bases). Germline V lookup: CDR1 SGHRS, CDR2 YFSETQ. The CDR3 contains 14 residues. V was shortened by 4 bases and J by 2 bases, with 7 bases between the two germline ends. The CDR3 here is CASSPGAGANVLTF. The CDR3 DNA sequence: TGCGCCAGCAGCCCAGGGGCTGGGGCCAACGTCCTGACTTTC. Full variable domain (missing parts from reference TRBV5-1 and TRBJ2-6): KAGVTQTPRYLIKTRGQQVTLSCSPISGHRSVSWYQQTPGQGLQFLFEYFSETQRNKGNFPGRFSGRQFSNSRSEMNVSTLELGDSALYLCASSPGAGANVLTFGAGSRLTVL.

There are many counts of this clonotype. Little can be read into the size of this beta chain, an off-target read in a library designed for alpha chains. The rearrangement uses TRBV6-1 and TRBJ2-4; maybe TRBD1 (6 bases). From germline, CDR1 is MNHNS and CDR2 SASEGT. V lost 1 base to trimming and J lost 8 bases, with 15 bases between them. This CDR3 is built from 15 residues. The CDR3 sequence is CASSEGRGSAHIQYF. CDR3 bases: TGTGCCAGCAGTGAAGGAAGGGGGTCGGCGCACATTCAGTACTTC.

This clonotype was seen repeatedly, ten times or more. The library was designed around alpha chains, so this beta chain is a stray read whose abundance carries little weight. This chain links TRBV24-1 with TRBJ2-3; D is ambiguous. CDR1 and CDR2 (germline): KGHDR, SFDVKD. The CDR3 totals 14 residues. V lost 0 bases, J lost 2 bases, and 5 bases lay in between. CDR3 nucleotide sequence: TGTGCCACCAGTGATTTGGTTGCCACAGATACGCAGTATTTT. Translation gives CATSDLVATDTQYF.

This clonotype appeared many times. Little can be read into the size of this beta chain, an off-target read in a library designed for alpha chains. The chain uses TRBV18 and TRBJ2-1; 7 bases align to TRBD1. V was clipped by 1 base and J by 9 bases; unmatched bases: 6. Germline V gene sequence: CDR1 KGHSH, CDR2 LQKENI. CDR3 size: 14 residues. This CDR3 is CASSPQSAGGEQFF. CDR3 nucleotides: TGTGCCAGCTCACCACAATCCGCAGGGGGTGAGCAGTTCTTC.

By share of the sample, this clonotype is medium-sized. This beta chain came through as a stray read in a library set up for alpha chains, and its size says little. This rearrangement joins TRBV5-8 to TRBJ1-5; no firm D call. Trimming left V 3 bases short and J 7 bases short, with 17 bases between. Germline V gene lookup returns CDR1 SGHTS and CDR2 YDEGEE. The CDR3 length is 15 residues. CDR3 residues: CASSSAGMNRQPQHF. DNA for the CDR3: TGTGCCAGCAGCTCTGCGGGGATGAATAGACAGCCCCAGCATTTT. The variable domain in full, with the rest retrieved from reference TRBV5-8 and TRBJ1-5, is EAGVTQSPTHLIKTRGQQATLRCSPISGHTSVYWYQQALGLGLQFLLWYDEGEERNRGNFPPRFSGRQFPNYSSELNVNALELEDSALYLCASSSAGMNRQPQHFGDGTRLSIL.

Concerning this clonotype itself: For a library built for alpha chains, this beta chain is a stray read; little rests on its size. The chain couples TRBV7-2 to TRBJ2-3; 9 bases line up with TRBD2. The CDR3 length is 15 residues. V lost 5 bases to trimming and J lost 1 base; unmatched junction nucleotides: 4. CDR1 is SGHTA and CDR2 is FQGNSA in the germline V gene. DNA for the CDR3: TGTGCCAGCAGCCCGGGGACTAGCCGCACAGATACGCAGTATTTT. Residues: CASSPGTSRTDTQYF.